The 30 T cell receptor beta chains listed next were all sequenced from one sample in a study of cytomegalovirus exposure and HLA in healthy donors. Vbeta (60) and Jbeta (13) primers were used in the PCR. Profiling relied on immunoSEQ multiplex PCR, and the TCRdb table lists in-frame clones only, not all of them. Seen here are more than 95,000 clones, 60% to 85% observed once, and the top ten hold roughly 3.1%. Sequencing used PBMCs. Source of these receptors: a man aged 30 to 45 in good health and CMV-seronegative.

The genes are TRBV7-2 and TRBJ1-3, with 9 bases identical to TRBD1. Trimming cost V 4 bases and J 8 bases; bases outside gene matches: 6. The CDR3 has 14 amino acids. From germline, CDR1 is SGHTA and CDR2 FQGNSA. For the CDR3, the DNA is TGTGCCAGCAGCTCTGGACAGGGGAGGGACACCATATATTTT. Protein product: CASSSGQGRDTIYF.

The chain employs TRBV5-1 and TRBJ2-2; D possibly corresponds to TRBD2 (6 bases). This CDR3 comprises 13 residues. The germline V gene has CDR1 SGHRS and CDR2 YFSETQ. Trimming removed 6 bases from V and 6 bases from J, with 12 bases in between. CDR3 sequence reads: CASTLGGAGELFF. The DNA of the CDR3 is TGCGCCAGCACCCTGGGGGGAGCCGGGGAGCTGTTTTTT.

This chain uses TRBV6-6 with TRBJ1-1; 7 bases align to TRBD1. Germline V gene sequence: CDR1 MNHNY, CDR2 SVGAGI (reference sequence). V lost 11 bases to trimming and J lost 0 bases; unmatched junction nucleotides: 9. The CDR3 contains 14 residues. The CDR3 is CAVRDSFMNTEAFF. The CDR3 DNA follows: TGTGCCGTACGGGACAGTTTCATGAACACTGAAGCTTTCTTT.

DNA of the CDR3: TGTGCCAGCAGCCCCCAGGGGCGGGACACTGAAGCTTTCTTT. This encodes CASSPQGRDTEAFF. This chain uses TRBV5-6 with TRBJ1-1, with a tentative D call TRBD1 (6 bases). This CDR3 region has 14 residues. V shed 4 bases and J shed 3 bases, with 13 bases lying between them. Germline V lookup: CDR1 SGHDT, CDR2 YYEEEE. Supplemented by reference TRBV5-6 and TRBJ1-1, the full variable domain reads DAGVTQSPTHLIKTRGQQVTLRCSPKSGHDTVSWYQQALGQGPQFIFQYYEEEERQRGNFPDRFSGHQFPNYSSELNVNALLLGDSALYLCASSPQGRDTEAFFGQGTRLTVV.

This clone came up once. The J gene is TRBJ2-7, the V gene TRBV14; 11 nucleotides line up with TRBD2. The germline gives CDR1 SGHDN, CDR2 FVKESK. V lost 4 bases and J lost 3; bases outside the gene matches: 2. This CDR3 comprises 14 residues. CDR3 sequence (DNA): TGTGCCAGCAGCCCTAGCGGGGGGAACTACGAGCAGTACTTC. Amino acids: CASSPSGGNYEQYF.

The chain links TRBV19 to TRBJ2-3; the D gene is possibly TRBD1 (6 bases). V shed 6 bases and J shed 0 bases, with 7 bases lying between them. This CDR3 is built from 13 residues. Germline CDR1 and CDR2: LNHDA and SQIVND (reference sequence). DNA of the CDR3: TGTGCCAGTAGACAGGGTAGCACAGATACGCAGTATTTT. This translates into CASRQGSTDTQYF.

This chain links TRBV30 with TRBJ2-7; TRBD1 is a possible D gene (6 bases). Trimming pared 7 bases from V and 2 bases from J, leaving 12 bases between. CDR1 GTSNPN and CDR2 SVGIG come from the germline V gene (reference sequence). The CDR3 extends over 12 amino acids. The CDR3 DNA reads TGTGCCTACAAACAGGGAACCTACGAGCAGTACTTC. It yields the protein CAYKQGTYEQYF.

The chain uses TRBV5-6 and TRBJ2-2, with 14 bases aligning to TRBD2. The CDR3 spans 15 residues. The V segment lost 6 bases and the J segment 6 bases; nucleotides outside the gene matches: 4. Germline CDR1 reads SGHDT; CDR2 reads YYEEEE. The CDR3 protein is CASTLTSGRAGELFF. CDR3 bases: TGTGCCAGCACCCTGACTAGCGGGAGGGCCGGGGAGCTGTTTTTT. Combining the CDR3 with reference TRBV5-6 and TRBJ2-2 gives the whole variable domain DAGVTQSPTHLIKTRGQQVTLRCSPKSGHDTVSWYQQALGQGPQFIFQYYEEEERQRGNFPDRFSGHQFPNYSSELNVNALLLGDSALYLCASTLTSGRAGELFFGEGSRLTVL.

This clone occurred once. The chain carries TRBV7-2 and TRBJ2-1; the D gene is possibly TRBD1 (5 bases). Germline V CDR1 and CDR2: SGHTA, FQGNSA. V was shortened by 5 bases and J by 0 bases, with 14 bases between the two germline ends. This CDR3 has 16 amino acids. The chain's CDR3 is CASSRRTSSSYNEQFF. CDR3 DNA sequence: TGTGCCAGCAGCAGGCGGACAAGCAGCTCCTACAATGAGCAGTTCTTC.

The V gene is TRBV19, the J gene TRBJ1-2; no clear D gene. The germline CDR1 and CDR2 sequences are LNHDA and SQIVND (reference sequence). V lost 3 bases, J lost 2 bases, and 13 bases lay in between. This CDR3 comprises 15 residues. The CDR3 is CASSILGGPNYGYTF. The CDR3 DNA reads as TGTGCCAGTAGTATTTTGGGCGGGCCCAACTATGGCTACACCTTC. Drawing the rest from reference TRBV19 and TRBJ1-2, the complete variable domain is DGGITQSPKYLFRKEGQNVTLSCEQNLNHDAMYWYRQDPGQGLRLIYYSQIVNDFQKGDIAEGYSVSREKKESFPLTVTSAQKNPTAFYLCASSILGGPNYGYTFGSGTRLTVV.

The chain uses TRBV7-8 and TRBJ1-5, with D perhaps TRBD1 (6 bases). V shed 5 bases and J shed 7 bases, with 18 bases lying between them. Germline values: CDR1 SGHVS, CDR2 FQNEAQ. CDR3 length equals 15 residues. The CDR3 DNA sequence: TGTGCCAGCAGCCAGGTGGGCAGGGGAAGACAGCCCCAGCATTTT. It specifies CASSQVGRGRQPQHF.

DNA of the CDR3: TGTGCCAGCAGCTTAGGCCCGACAGGGTGGAATCAGCCCCAGCATTTT. Encoded protein: CASSLGPTGWNQPQHF. V is TRBV7-2 and J is TRBJ1-5; 7 nucleotides agree with TRBD1. The CDR3 length is 16 residues. Germline loops: CDR1 SGHTA, CDR2 FQGNSA. Losses at the gene ends were 1 base for V and 4 bases for J; bases not matched to a gene: 7.

The gene calls are TRBV5-1 and TRBJ2-7; the match to TRBD1 covers 10 bases. Germline values: CDR1 SGHRS, CDR2 YFSETQ. The CDR3 length is 16 residues. V gave up 4 bases and J gave up 2 bases; unmatched junction bases: 9. In DNA, the CDR3 is TGCGCCAGCAGCAGAACGGGACAGGGGACTGCCTACGAGCAGTACTTC. This encodes CASSRTGQGTAYEQYF.

This sequence joins TRBV14 and TRBJ1-1; 7 nucleotides match TRBD1. The trim removed 5 bases at V and 0 bases at J, leaving 6 bases unmatched. The germline V gene encodes CDR1 SGHDN and CDR2 FVKESK. The CDR3 spans 15 residues. The CDR3 coding sequence is TGTGCCAGCAGCTACCGGGACAGCATGAACACTGAAGCTTTCTTT. Protein: CASSYRDSMNTEAFF.

This clone was detected a few times. This chain uses TRBV27 with TRBJ1-5; perhaps TRBD1 as D (5 bases). Germline V gene sequence: CDR1 MNHEY, CDR2 SMNVEV (reference sequence). The CDR3 extends over 14 amino acids. With 0 bases removed from V and 7 bases from J, the gap between germline ends came to 10 bases. Written as DNA, the CDR3 is TGTGCCAGCAGTTTATCCCAGGGTTTGCAGCCCCAGCATTTT. It yields the protein CASSLSQGLQPQHF.

This clone was observed a single time. DNA for the CDR3: TGTGCCAGCAGCTTAGAAGCCAGGGGGTTTCTCTACGAGCAGTACTTC. This codes for CASSLEARGFLYEQYF. The gene calls are TRBV11-2 and TRBJ2-7; TRBD1 agrees at 7 bases. Germline loops: CDR1 SGHAT, CDR2 FQNNGV. V lost 0 bases, J lost 3 bases, and 8 bases stayed unmatched. This CDR3 is built from 16 residues. Full variable domain (rest looked up from reference TRBV11-2 and TRBJ2-7): EAGVAQSPRYKIIEKRQSVAFWCNPISGHATLYWYQQILGQGPKLLIQFQNNGVVDDSQLPKDRFSAERLKGVDSTLKIQPAKLEDSAVYLCASSLEARGFLYEQYFGPGTRLTVT.

The chain recombines TRBV18 with TRBJ2-3; 13 bases map to TRBD2. CDR3 size: 17 residues. V dropped 4 bases and J dropped 0; count of bases not matched to a gene: 4. Germline lookup yields CDR1 KGHSH and CDR2 LQKENI. CDR3: CASSRLAGGPSTDTQYF. CDR3 DNA: TGTGCCAGCTCACGACTAGCGGGGGGCCCTAGCACAGATACGCAGTATTTT.

The chain links TRBV5-6 to TRBJ2-4; D is uncertain. V was trimmed by 2 bases and J by 2 bases, leaving 5 bases between them. CDR3 length: 13 amino acids. Germline assignment: CDR1 SGHDT and CDR2 YYEEEE. CDR3: CASSFSPKNIQYF. The CDR3 bases are TGTGCCAGCAGCTTTAGCCCCAAAAACATTCAGTACTTC.

The CDR3 DNA follows: TGCGCCAGCAGCTTGGATATACTAGCGGGTCTCAGTGAGCAGTTCTTC. Protein sequence: CASSLDILAGLSEQFF. The chain recombines TRBV5-1 with TRBJ2-1; TRBD2 matches 9 bases. CDR1 and CDR2 (germline): SGHRS, YFSETQ. Trimming cost V 0 bases and J 9 bases; bases outside gene matches: 10. CDR3 length: 16 residues.

For the CDR3, the DNA is TGTGCCAGCAGCCCACACAGGGTCAGCTCGACAACTAATGAAAAACTGTTTTTT. This encodes CASSPHRVSSTTNEKLFF. The genes are TRBV14 and TRBJ1-4, with D possibly TRBD1 on 6 matching bases. Germline CDR1 is SGHDN and CDR2 is FVKESK. The V end lost 4 bases, the J end lost 0 bases, and 18 bases lay between the germline ends. The CDR3 extends over 18 amino acids.

The V call is TRBV2, the J call TRBJ1-1, with D tentatively TRBD1 (6 bases). The germline CDR1 and CDR2 sequences are SNHLY and FYNNEI. The CDR3 sequence is 17 residues long. Trimming left V 2 bases short and J 6 bases short, with 22 bases between. CDR3: CASSELKGVKFWAEAFF. The CDR3 bases are TGTGCCAGCAGTGAATTGAAGGGGGTGAAGTTCTGGGCTGAAGCTTTCTTT. The whole variable domain, filled in from reference TRBV2 and TRBJ1-1, reads EPEVTQTPSHQVTQMGQEVILRCVPISNHLYFYWYRQILGQKVEFLVSFYNNEISEKSEIFDDQFSVERPDGSNFTLKIRSTKLEDSAMYFCASSELKGVKFWAEAFFGQGTRLTVV.

V and J are TRBV6-6 and TRBJ1-2; maybe TRBD1 (6 bases). V was shortened by 5 bases and J by 5 bases, with 12 bases between the two germline ends. The CDR3 runs to 13 residues. Germline assignment: CDR1 MNHNY and CDR2 SVGAGI (reference sequence). CDR3 in amino acids: CASSINREYGYTF. CDR3 coding DNA: TGTGCCAGCAGTATCAACAGGGAGTATGGCTACACCTTC.

The chain is built from TRBV28 and TRBJ1-5; D possibly corresponds to TRBD1 (5 bases). The CDR3 totals 16 residues. Germline V gene lookup returns CDR1 MDHEN and CDR2 SYDVKM. The V end lost 9 bases, the J end lost 0 bases, and 18 bases lay between the germline ends. The chain's CDR3 is CASSRPGIYSNQPQHF. The CDR3 nucleotides read TGTGCCAGTTCTAGGCCAGGGATCTATAGCAATCAGCCCCAGCATTTT.

The rearrangement links TRBV7-2 to TRBJ1-1, with D possibly being TRBD1 (5 bases). Germline CDR1 is SGHTA and CDR2 is FQGNSA. The length of the CDR3 is 13 residues. V lost 6 bases and J 1 base, leaving 9 bases between the germline ends. CDR3 in amino acids: CASRSTANTEAFF. Written as DNA, the CDR3 is TGTGCCAGCAGATCGACAGCGAACACTGAAGCTTTCTTT.

The chain links TRBV28 to TRBJ2-7; 7 bases align to TRBD1. The germline CDR1 and CDR2 sequences are MDHEN and SYDVKM. Unmatched junction bases numbered 8, after V lost 7 bases and J lost 2 bases. This CDR3 contains 14 residues. CDR3 in DNA: TGTGCCAGCATACCGGGACAGAATACCTACGAGCAGTACTTC. It yields the protein CASIPGQNTYEQYF.

This chain joins TRBV7-9 and TRBJ2-1; 10 bases agree with TRBD1. The CDR3 spans 18 residues. With 5 bases clipped from V and 4 bases from J, the junction kept 14 bases outside the gene matches. The germline CDR1 and CDR2 sequences are SEHNR and FQNEAQ (reference sequence). In DNA, the CDR3 is TGTGCCAGCAGCCCCTCAGCCAAGGGACAGGGGATGTACAATGAGCAGTTCTTC. The encoded protein is CASSPSAKGQGMYNEQFF.

J is TRBJ2-3 and V is TRBV4-2; the match to TRBD2 covers 9 bases. Germline lookup yields CDR1 LGHNA and CDR2 YNFKEQ. After removal of 0 bases from V and 5 bases from J, the junction contained 12 bases not matched to a gene. The CDR3 contains 18 residues. This CDR3 reads CASSQERGVAGARDTQYF. The CDR3 DNA reads as TGTGCCAGCAGCCAAGAGAGAGGGGTAGCGGGAGCAAGAGATACGCAGTATTTT.

This clone was detected only a few times. This chain joins TRBV28 and TRBJ1-6, with 9 nucleotides matching TRBD1. The CDR3 extends over 16 amino acids. Germline CDR1 is MDHEN and CDR2 is SYDVKM. V lost 6 bases and J lost 10; bases outside the gene matches: 13. The CDR3 loop is CASSPGSGTGKSPLHF. The CDR3 bases are TGTGCCAGCAGCCCAGGATCCGGGACAGGGAAATCACCCCTCCACTTT.

The chain couples TRBV6-5 to TRBJ1-1; possibly TRBD1 for D (6 bases). In germline, CDR1 is MNHEY, CDR2 SVGAGI. Trimming removed 4 bases from V and 1 base from J, with 10 bases in between. The CDR3 runs 14 residues. In DNA form, the CDR3 reads TGTGCCAGCAGTTTTGGGACAAGGAACACTGAAGCTTTCTTT. Encoded protein: CASSFGTRNTEAFF.

This chain connects TRBV29-1 to TRBJ1-1; 7 bases line up with TRBD1. After removal of 4 bases from V and 2 bases from J, the junction contained 4 bases not matched to a gene. CDR1 SQVTM and CDR2 ANQGSEA come from the germline V gene. The CDR3 has 13 amino acids. This CDR3 reads CSVVRGLNTEAFF. The CDR3 region has the DNA TGCAGCGTTGTTAGGGGGCTCAACACTGAAGCTTTCTTT.